This T cell receptor (beta chain) was captured in a study of shared clonotypes between healthy human individuals. Germline V lookup: CDR1 SGHAT, CDR2 FQNNGV. V was trimmed by 2 bases and J by 5 bases, leaving 7 bases between them. The CDR3 is 13 amino acids. Remarks on this clone: Its antigen is as yet unknown.

Libraries were prepared by immunoSEQ multiplex PCR; TCRdb keeps only in-frame clonotypes and omits some of them. In the table there are some 2,500,000 clones, 93% of which are singletons. Points from the study as a whole: Non-shared clonotypes had lower generation probabilities than clonotypes shared by all four sorted-subset donors.

Sequenced: naive CD4+ T cells from PBMCs. Subset specified: CD45RA+ positively selected. The TCR originated in a man between 18 and 29 years old in good health. Some clones in this sample may be carry-over from other donors' samples. The chain couples TRBV11-2 to TRBJ1-5; D gene unclear. CDR3 sequence reads: CASSLTADQPQHF. The CDR3 region has the DNA TGTGCCAGCAGCTTAACGGCAGATCAGCCCCAGCATTTT.